This T cell receptor beta chain was captured by sequencing in a study of vaccination effects on CD4 cells after COVID-19. Across the whole study: Post-vaccine sampling occurred a median 72 days after the second dose.

Overall study findings and caveats: Clonal contraction was marked in infection- and vaccine-induced clones late after vaccination.

This clone was observed a few times. The antigen is not known. Within the ViraFEST assay, antigen-specific CD4+ T cells underwent expansion with viral peptide pools prior to sequencing. Isolating CD4+ T cells followed approximately 10 days of culture. Two doses of BNT162b2 or mRNA-1273 vaccine were administered to participants. Absence of prior SARS-CoV-2 infection characterized the vaccine recipients, who showed negative nucleocapsid antibodies. The protocol was immunoSEQ multiplex PCR, while the TCRdb copy is restricted to in-frame clones and leaves out a portion. The sample includes 9,500 to 15,000 clones, approximately 71% of them seen just once. The CDR3 covers 16 residues. With V trimmed by 6 bases and J by 7 bases, 10 bases remained unmatched. Per germline, CDR1 MNHEY and CDR2 SVGEGT.

This sequence joins TRBV6-2 or TRBV6-3 and TRBJ1-5; 12 bases fit TRBD1. This TCR was sampled from a human donor who received a COVID-19 vaccine. Sequenced material: CD4+ T cells from PBMCs cultured with SARS-CoV-2 spike peptides, taken after COVID-19 vaccination. DNA for the CDR3: TGTGCCAGCAGCCTCCGGGACAGGGGGCGCAGGCAGCCCCAGCATTTT. This sequence encodes CASSLRDRGRRQPQHF.